This T cell receptor beta chain comes out of a study of T cell responses to AZD1222 COVID-19 vaccine. At the level of the study: Pooled in the analysis were second doses at about 4 or about 12 weeks.

This CDR3 has 16 amino acids. Germline-derived CDR1 and CDR2 are SGHTA and FQGTGA. Trimming took 5 bases from V and 5 from J; bases not matched to a gene: 10. TCRdb's table, derived via immunoSEQ multiplex PCR, lists solely in-frame clones and lacks some. The sample yields 150,000 to 200,000 clones, around 88% seen once. General study points: The donor cohort was predominantly white British with a female majority, and clonal diversity may have been underestimated.

Turning to this clone: The antigen is unknown.

The chain links TRBV7-3 to TRBJ2-1; 9 bases fit TRBD2. The sample in question was peripheral blood, obtained on day 0 of AZD1222 vaccination. This receptor was obtained from an adult in good health. The CDR3 sequence is CASSPKAGGLNNEQFF. As DNA, the CDR3 is TGTGCCAGCAGCCCGAAAGCGGGGGGCCTTAACAATGAGCAGTTCTTC.